Presented here are 6 T cell receptor beta chains from one specimen sequenced in a study of blood T cell repertoires in COVID-19. Clones were read by immunoSEQ multiplex PCR, and TCRdb kept only the in-frame ones, dropping some. The sample records 100,000 to 150,000 clones, approximately 80% being singletons. The sample was peripheral blood. The receptor source for this set is a man aged 55 to 69 with acute or convalescent COVID-19.

V usage is TRBV5-1 and J usage is TRBJ1-1, with D unclear. Trimming stripped 5 bases from V and 5 bases from J, with 16 bases between. Looked up from germline, CDR1 is SGHRS and CDR2 is YFSETQ. The CDR3 runs to 14 residues. The CDR3 nucleotides read TGCGCCAGCAGACCCGGGATGATAACGACTGAAGCTTTCTTT. This sequence encodes CASRPGMITTEAFF.

The V call is TRBV6-5, the J call TRBJ1-1; 8 nucleotides agree with TRBD1. The CDR3 is made up of 14 amino acids. V lost 7 bases, J lost 0 bases, and 4 bases stayed unmatched. Germline V gives CDR1 MNHEY, CDR2 SVGAGI. Here the CDR3 DNA reads TGTGCCAGCACCAGACAGGGGATGAACACTGAAGCTTTCTTT. This sequence encodes CASTRQGMNTEAFF.

A note on this clone: The final CDR3 position lacks the conserved phenylalanine or tryptophan, pointing to a likely read error. The DNA is left out, because the CDR3 cannot be placed on it with certainty; the CDR3 is given as TCRdb lists it. This chain joins TRBV21-1 and TRBJ1-4; TRBD1, the table's D call, was not compared with the DNA. TRBV21-1 is an annotated pseudogene. Ends included, the CDR3 has 9 residues. CDR3 in amino acids: CASSRDSRL.

The chain recombines TRBV7-6 with TRBJ1-3; 7 positions agree with TRBD1. CDR1 and CDR2 from the germline V gene are SGHVS and FNYEAQ. This CDR3 is built from 15 residues. The ends lost 5 bases at V and 0 bases at J; junction bases unmatched: 4. CDR3 protein: CASSATGASGNTIYF. In DNA form, the CDR3 reads TGTGCCAGCAGCGCAACAGGGGCCTCTGGAAACACCATATATTTT.

The CDR3 protein is CASSFRQPYPSSYNSPLHF. The DNA for the CDR3 is TGTGCCAGCAGTTTCAGACAGCCATATCCTAGCTCCTATAATTCACCCCTCCACTTT. The gene calls are TRBV28 and TRBJ1-6, with D possibly TRBD1 on 5 matching bases. V gave up 3 bases and J gave up 0 bases, with 18 bases separating them. This CDR3 has 19 residues. The germline V gene has CDR1 MDHEN and CDR2 SYDVKM.

This clone has just one count. The chain uses TRBV11-2 and TRBJ1-3; D remains ambiguous. Germline CDR1 reads SGHAT; CDR2 reads FQNNGV. The CDR3 runs 13 residues. Trimming removed 6 bases at V and 2 bases at J, with 8 bases between. CDR3 in amino acids: CASRSGAGNTIYF. The CDR3 DNA reads as TGTGCCAGCAGATCCGGGGCTGGAAACACCATATATTTT.